The present T cell receptor (beta chain) was sequenced within a study of T-cell reconstitution after alpha-beta-depleted transplantation in children. Of note for this clonotype: Its antigen is undetermined.

Germline trimming cut 1 base from V and 1 base from J; bases unmatched to any gene: 6. This CDR3 has 16 residues. General study findings and limits: Hyperexpanded clones declined; after one year, newly produced T cells mostly supplied diversity. Several hundred expanded graft clones reportedly were the source of alpha-beta T cells about two months after transplant.

The authors prepared the TCRbeta library with unique molecular identifiers. TCRdb recomputed calls from the PCR reads with MiXCR, one row per CDR3 protein. The repertoire holds 700,000 to 950,000 distinct CDR3 sequences, approximately 15% seen once, with approximately 4.5% in the top ten. This sample comprised PBMCs, mostly from graft donor cells, obtained 360 days after TCRalphabeta/CD19-depleted stem cell transplant. This TCR derives from a male patient younger than 18 who had a stem cell transplant for acute lymphoblastic leukemia, so the T cells may come from the graft donor. The rearrangement joins TRBV5-3 to TRBJ2-3; 7 positions agree with TRBD1. TRBV5-3 is sorted into the ORF group, with uncertain function. As DNA, the CDR3 is TGTGCCAGAAGCTTGCGACAGGGCCACTGCACAGATACGCAGTATTTT. Translation: CARSLRQGHCTDTQYF.